This T cell receptor beta chain emerged from a study of blood T cells in healthy people across ages. General study points: Underestimates were what the diversity estimates from one million T cells were considered to be.

This clonotype was counted at least ten times. Its antigen is undetermined. Primed by a sample-barcoded 5' primer and a J-beta primer mix, a second PCR proceeded for about 6 to 12 cycles. TCRdb processed the 5' RACE reads anew with MiXCR; each CDR3 protein has one entry. The sample includes about 1.6 million distinct CDR3 sequences, roughly 32% seen only once; the top ten take around 11%. The CDR3 runs to 13 residues. Germline V gene lookup returns CDR1 DFQATT and CDR2 SNEGSKA (reference sequence). Trimming pared 3 bases from V and 0 bases from J, leaving 9 bases between. Donors ranged from roughly 6 to 100 years old and were healthy Caucasians in Russia. The study isolated at least 6.5 million PBMCs from each sample.

J is TRBJ2-7 and V is TRBV20-1; D is unresolved. Sequenced: blood. This TCR was sampled from a woman in her thirties in good health. The CDR3 protein is CSASPLSSYEQYF. In nucleotides, the CDR3 is TGCAGTGCTAGTCCCCTAAGCTCCTACGAGCAGTACTTC.